The 3 T cell receptor beta chains presented below share a single source sample, sequenced in a study of blood T cell repertoires in COVID-19. Assay: immunoSEQ multiplex PCR; the TCRdb copy retains only in-frame clones and omits some. The sample consists of approximately 350,000 clones, roughly 90% of them appearing once. The source material was PBMCs or T cells enriched from blood (not recorded which). These receptors were collected from a woman aged 25-40 years who had recovered from COVID-19.

V usage is TRBV3-1 (or the pseudogene TRBV3-2) and J usage is TRBJ1-4, with a weak D call TRBD1 (6 bases). Germline CDR1 LGHDT, CDR2 YNNKEL (reference sequence). There are 15 residues in the CDR3. Between the trimmed V and J ends, which lost 7 bases and 5 bases, there was a span of 17 bases. The CDR3 reads CASTPPGQMNEKLFF. The CDR3, as DNA: TGTGCCAGCACCCCGCCCGGACAGATGAATGAAAAACTGTTTTTT.

This rearrangement joins TRBV27 to TRBJ2-1; no clear D. Per germline, CDR1 MNHEY and CDR2 SMNVEV (reference sequence). V was clipped by 3 bases and J by 8 bases, with 11 bases between them. The CDR3 consists of 13 residues. The CDR3 sequence: CASSFNGEDEQFF. The CDR3 nucleotides read TGTGCCAGCAGTTTTAACGGTGAGGATGAGCAGTTCTTC.

This rearrangement joins TRBV7-9 to TRBJ1-1; D call uncertain. Germline values: CDR1 SEHNR, CDR2 FQNEAQ (reference sequence). V lost 7 bases and J lost 1, with 13 bases in between. This CDR3 region has 14 residues. The DNA for the CDR3 is TGTGCCAGCATCCTCGCCCCGGGGAACACTGAAGCTTTCTTT. Amino acids: CASILAPGNTEAFF. The full variable domain, with the rest looked up from reference TRBV7-9 and TRBJ1-1, is DTGVSQNPRHKITKRGQNVTFRCDPISEHNRLYWYRQTLGQGPEFLTYFQNEAQLEKSRLLSDRFSAERPKGSFSTLEIQRTEQGDSAMYLCASILAPGNTEAFFGQGTRLTVV.